Listed here are 2 T cell receptor beta chains from one sample, sequenced in a study of blood T cell repertoires in COVID-19 (dated by TCRdb to the early 2020s). Receptors were amplified or captured by the immunoSEQ multiplex PCR assay. This is the immuneACCESS table as TCRdb keeps it, with only in-frame sequences that have V and J called. A part of the clones is gone; compared with another copy, unresolved V genes explain less than half, and the rest is unexplained. The sample records 200,000 to 250,000 clones, around 83% of which are singletons. Around 2.9% of the sample is taken by the ten largest. Sequencing was done on a sample of peripheral blood. These receptors all come from a man aged 45-65 years who had recovered from COVID-19.

This clone was seen a few times. J is TRBJ1-5 and V is TRBV19; 7 bases fit TRBD1. J lost 0 bases, V lost 3 bases, and 2 bases had no gene match. This CDR3 is 15 amino acids long. Germline V CDR1 and CDR2: LNHDA, SQIVND (reference sequence). CDR3 bases: TGTGCCAGTAGTATTTGGACAGGTAGCAATCAGCCCCAGCATTTT. Encoded protein: CASSIWTGSNQPQHF.

The chain is built from TRBV5-4 and TRBJ2-1; TRBD1 matches at 7 bases. Germline V gene lookup returns CDR1 SGHNT and CDR2 YYREEE (reference sequence). V shed 4 bases and J 1 base; nucleotides not matched to a gene: 2. CDR3 size: 14 residues. The CDR3, as DNA: TGTGCCAGCAGCCCGACAGGGTCCTACAATGAGCAGTTCTTC. The encoded protein is CASSPTGSYNEQFF.